This T cell receptor (beta chain) was captured by sequencing in a study of blood T cell repertoires in COVID-19. This clone was seen a few times. Original data processing: Estimated nucleated cell counts came from reference gene primer amplification. TCRdb keeps only in-frame clones here, not all; method: immunoSEQ multiplex PCR. That table is the source of V, J and clone size, and D and trimming were worked out from the DNA. The sample contains about 270,000 clones, 86% of which appear only once. V lost 2 bases and J 2 bases, leaving 8 bases between the germline ends. CDR1 and CDR2 from the germline V gene are SGHKS and YYEKEE (reference sequence). This CDR3 is 13 amino acids long.

The specimen sequenced was peripheral blood. The chain recombines TRBV5-5 with TRBJ2-7; D is possibly TRBD2 (6 bases). The receptor's source is a man aged 35-49 years with active or convalescent COVID-19. CDR3 region: CASSFGGAYEQYF. The CDR3 DNA reads as TGTGCCAGCAGCTTCGGCGGGGCCTACGAGCAGTACTTC.